This T cell receptor beta chain is from a study of cytomegalovirus exposure and HLA in healthy donors (dated by TCRdb to between 2016 and 2019). Study-wide context: An earlier analysis of some 620 of the donors reported about 300 Gb of sequence data and 90 million to 120 million unique TCR beta sequences obtained from 150 million to 200 million T cells. An early release covering roughly 600 HLA-typed donors comprised around 300 gigabases of sequencing data and some 79 million unique TCR sequences. The study combined high-throughput TCR immunosequencing, statistical association of individual TCRs with disease status, and machine learning to predict cytomegalovirus infection status. The number of donors typed differed by locus, with about 629-640 for A, B, C, DRB1 and DQB1, 522 for DQA1, over 600 for DPA1, and approximately 470 for DPB1. Along with the approximately 670-subject first cohort, a separate validation cohort of roughly 110 different subjects was used. The genetic ancestry cluster associated with self-reported Caucasian donors included 65% to 90% of the approximately 400 genotyped donors. In a later analysis, previously published TCR beta repertoires from several hundred donors were re-analyzed and high-resolution HLA genotyping was added so that TCR occurrence patterns could be studied. Several DR-DQ haplotypes were treated as single units for association and clustering because of strong linkage in the cohort. Donor age, sex, ethnicity and CMV serostatus were compiled alongside the repertoire data. Across about 370 genotyped donors of the cohort, an average of approximately 240,000 unique TCR beta nucleotide sequences per donor were sequenced, and approximately 17% of those sequences were non-productive. Every discovery cohort repertoire had been produced on one sequencing platform. Genome-wide SNP genotypes for about 55% of the 666 donors were used in a later genetic analysis, which treated that subset as a discovery cohort. The study profiled the T cell repertoires of some 610 subjects by immunosequencing and related them to cytomegalovirus serostatus. Rather than using new phenotypic data, the later analysis identified candidate immune exposures from TCR beta sequences and from how often those sequences occurred across donors. The study aimed to test whether cataloging public T cell receptors could reveal signatures of past pathogen exposure. To decide whether each TCR beta V gene segment behaved as functional or pseudogenic, an earlier analysis of approximately 590 of the donors relied on high-throughput TCR beta sequencing. HLA typing covered class I and class II loci at four-digit resolution. Broad study findings and their caveats: Compared with equally common non-associated chains, HLA-associated TCR beta chains in a later analysis were more clonally expanded and had lower generation probabilities. Only TCR beta chains were sequenced in this cohort, and the absence of alpha or paired-chain data limited detectable features. HLA typing was unavailable for some donors at each locus, so association tests used only the typed subset. A later analysis found that most CMV-associated TCR beta chains appeared HLA-restricted, with HLA associations seemingly driven largely by CMV exposure. A later genetic analysis reported fewer N-insertions in productive TCRs among donors in an Asian-associated ancestry cluster than the approximately 700-donor mean. It was suggested by the authors that the approach could potentially be generalized to other disease states and immunological phenotypes. In the study, some 180 TCR beta chains were listed as associated with cytomegalovirus. Broadly in line with IMGT annotations, most TCR beta V segments showed up in productive rearrangements about 87% or about 30% of the time in an earlier analysis of some 590 of the donors. Most TCR sequences were observed very rarely across donors, whereas some public TCRs were present in many individuals. In a later analysis, several top co-occurrence clusters were reported to appear linked to parvovirus B19, influenza, CMV and Epstein-Barr virus. Linkage disequilibrium might explain the correlated functional status among segregating V segments, but an unknown experimental factor could not be ruled out. Immune exposure information for the cohort was limited to CMV serostatus. V-gene and J-gene trimming of TCR beta chains was associated with a missense DCLRE1C variant in a later genetic analysis, and the association was replicated in an independent cohort. Three of the identified cytomegalovirus-associated TCR beta chains were confirmed in vitro to be specific for cytomegalovirus antigens. The sequencing pipeline was judged likely to have produced a cluster of highly shared sequence variants as a technical artifact. Presence/absence analyses assumed roughly uniform sequencing depth across donors, an assumption that may not hold. A further reported finding was that TCR beta sequences accurately predicted the HLA-A and HLA-B alleles for most subjects in the first cohort. Because counts were too low, roughly 16 rarely observed V segments, including chromosome 9 orphons, were left out of the earlier analysis of about 620 of the donors. In a later analysis, the rate of TCR association differed among HLA loci, with DRB1 alleles having the most associated TCRs and HLA-C alleles having the fewest. Because the 87-base-pair reads could not distinguish some IMGT-functional V segments, including TRBV6-2 and TRBV6-3, those segments were excluded. When HLA alleles, especially DR and DQ, strongly co-occurred, attributing TCR associations to individual alleles was difficult. In both the original and validation cohorts, the classifier was reported to diagnose cytomegalovirus status with high specificity and sensitivity. A later analysis associated about 17,000 TCR beta sequences with specific HLA alleles at a false discovery rate of 0.05.

Library method: the immunoSEQ multiplex PCR assay. For the multiplex PCR, a mixture combining 60 forward primers for TCR Vbeta segments and 13 reverse primers for TCR Jbeta segments was used. A multiplex PCR assay on genomic DNA amplified the CDR3 region of rearranged TCR beta genes. Amplified TCR beta libraries were sequenced as 87-base-pair reads on the Illumina HiSeq System. The authors processed their data as follows. A later analysis tallied about 77 million unique TCR beta chains across the 640 or so repertoires, and some 10 million of those chains were shared by two or more donors. Raw reads were error-corrected and collapsed into unique sequences with a nearest-neighbor algorithm that merged closely related sequences to remove PCR and sequencing errors. To assign V, D and J gene segments, CDR3 sequences were aligned to IMGT reference sequences. Each retained sequence needed at least a six-nucleotide match to both a V gene segment and a J gene segment. A rearrangement counted as productive if the CDR3 had no stop codons and remained in frame with V and J, and every other rearrangement counted as non-productive. Following IMGT convention, CDR3 was defined as the stretch from the second conserved V-encoded cysteine up to the conserved J-encoded phenylalanine. The earlier analysis of about 500 of the donors excluded sequences that lacked an unambiguous match to a single V gene segment. An earlier analysis of several hundred of the donors called V segments functional above 56.7% productive rearrangements and segregating when the between-donor standard deviation exceeded 5%. To diagnose cytomegalovirus status from the catalog of TCR beta chain sequences, a statistical classification framework was built. V and J gene assignment, in a later analysis, came from comparing TCR nucleotide sequences with IMGT/GENE-DB human TR gene sequences. The TCRdist pipeline was used in a later analysis to assign CDR3 sequences and most-parsimonious VDJ recombination scenarios. In a later analysis, each TCR beta chain was defined by its CDR3 amino acid sequence together with its V-gene family, and reads lacking a unique V-gene family were excluded. In a later analysis, nearly 600 highly shared, low-generation-probability nucleotide sequences were removed to address suspected cross-contamination and a sequencing artifact. In a later analysis, a clonal expansion index was calculated for each public chain from normalized within-repertoire ranks of inferred template counts. In a later analysis, generation probabilities were computed using a VDJ recombination model fitted to out-of-frame rearrangements, and the results were checked against IGoR. Hypergeometric tests were used in a later analysis to score TCR-TCR, TCR-HLA and TCR-CMV co-occurrence, with a repertoire-size bias correction applied to the TCR pairs. To estimate false discovery rates, a later analysis permuted the HLA or CMV assignments 20 times. In a later analysis, co-occurring TCRs were grouped using DBSCAN, and TCRdist sequence similarity was added for clustering within HLA-allele-positive subsets. For co-occurrence clustering, repertoires with fewer than 30,000 or more than 120,000 public chains were excluded, along with 4 to 6 repertoires with anomalous nucleotide sharing. TCRdb retrieved this table from immuneACCESS and kept in-frame rearrangements only. Not all clones are present; in checked studies, unresolved V genes account for under half, and no reason is known for the remainder. The DNA was the basis for D and trimming; V, J and clone size are from that table. The sample records about 180,000 clones, under 85% of which are singletons. Roughly 5% of the sample lies in the top ten.

The cohort consisted of hundreds of healthy bone marrow donors. All cohort members were sampled while nominally healthy, although unrecorded immune exposures were likely present. The donor tested CMV seronegative, placing the donor among the 350 to 400 seronegative members of the cohort. A peripheral blood sample was provided by each donor, and peripheral blood mononuclear cells were used for TCR beta sequencing. Genomic DNA was extracted from the blood cell samples with the Qiagen DNeasy Blood Extraction Kit. For CDR1 and CDR2, the germline V gene lists SNHLY and FYNNEI. The junction shows trimming of 3 bases on V and 0 bases on J, plus 9 bases between the germline ends. The CDR3 goes from the cysteine to the phenylalanine over 15 residues. Solely the CDR3 DNA is kept, with 45 bases framed from the first base. In the case of this clone: Its antigen remains unidentified. The record has no base qualities; no much larger clone is one base away.

The TCR was taken from a man aged 18 to 29 in good health and CMV-seronegative. The V and J genes are TRBV2 and TRBJ2-1; the D gene cannot be named for sure. The sample taken for sequencing was PBMCs. CDR3 protein: CASSEARNSYNEQFF. The sequenced DNA is TGTGCCAGCAGTGAGGCAAGAAACTCCTACAATGAGCAGTTCTTC.